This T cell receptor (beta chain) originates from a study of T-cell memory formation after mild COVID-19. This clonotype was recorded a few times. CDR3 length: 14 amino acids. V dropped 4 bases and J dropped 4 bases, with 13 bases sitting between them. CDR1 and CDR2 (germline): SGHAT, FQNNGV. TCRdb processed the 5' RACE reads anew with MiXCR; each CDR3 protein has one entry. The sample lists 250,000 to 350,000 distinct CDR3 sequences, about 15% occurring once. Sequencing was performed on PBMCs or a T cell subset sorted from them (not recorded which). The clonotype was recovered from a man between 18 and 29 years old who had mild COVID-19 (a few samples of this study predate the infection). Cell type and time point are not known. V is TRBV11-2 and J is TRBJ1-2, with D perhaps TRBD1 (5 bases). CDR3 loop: CASSSGTYGYGYTF. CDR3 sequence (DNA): TGTGCCAGCAGCTCCGGGACTTATGGCTATGGCTACACCTTC.